Listed below are T cell receptor beta chains from one sample, sequenced in a study of blood T cell repertoires in COVID-19. Sequenced by immunoSEQ multiplex PCR; TCRdb stores in-frame clones only, minus some. The sample gives 95,000 to 150,000 clones, about 79% of which show up once; roughly 4.3% is in the top ten. Sequencing input: peripheral blood. The receptors originated from a woman aged 80 or older with acute or convalescent COVID-19. Both conserved end residues are part of each CDR3. The D gene is left open where the match is weak. Some rows mark clone size as missing; the rest say once, few, many or name a class of expanded clone.

clone_size d_call j_call v_call cdr3_aa cdr3_nt
- TRBD1 TRBJ2-3 TRBV28 CASSSDRGWTDTQYF TGTGCCAGCAGTTCGGACAGGGGATGGACAGATACGCAGTATTTT
- TRBD2 TRBJ2-3 TRBV3-1/TRBV3-2 CASSQGLAGGTDTQYF TGTGCCAGCAGCCAAGGACTAGCGGGGGGCACAGATACGCAGTATTTT
- TRBD2 TRBJ2-1 TRBV7-2 CASSLGLAGGDEQFF TGTGCCAGCAGCTTAGGGCTAGCGGGGGGAGATGAGCAGTTCTTC
few - TRBJ1-3 TRBV5-1 CASSLGTTNSGNTIYF TGCGCCAGCAGCTTGGGGACAACCAACTCTGGAAACACCATATATTTT
- - TRBJ2-5 TRBV2 CASGSEETQYF TGTGCCAGCGGGAGTGAGGAGACCCAGTACTTC
- TRBD2 TRBJ2-7 TRBV7-9 CASSQGLASEQYF TGTGCCAGCAGCCAGGGACTAGCTAGCGAGCAGTACTTC
large - TRBJ1-6 TRBV11-2 CASSLVHSFSSYNSPLHF TGTGCCAGCAGCTTAGTTCACAGTTTTTCATCTTATAATTCACCCCTCCACTTT
- TRBD1 TRBJ2-7 TRBV5-1 CASTTQGTGGSEQYF TGCGCCAGTACTACCCAGGGGACAGGGGGGTCCGAGCAGTACTTC
- - TRBJ2-2 TRBV12-3/TRBV12-4 CASRGGVTGELFF TGTGCCAGCAGGGGAGGAGTCACCGGGGAGCTGTTTTTT
once - TRBJ1-2 TRBV11-2 CASSPSWGGSQANYGYTF TGTGCCAGCAGCCCCTCGTGGGGAGGGTCCCAAGCTAACTATGGCTACACCTTC
once TRBD1 TRBJ1-1 TRBV9 CASSVVGQENTEAFF TGTGCCAGCAGCGTAGTAGGACAGGAGAACACTGAAGCTTTCTTT
few TRBD1 TRBJ1-6 TRBV29-1 CSAAGQGANSPLHF TGCAGCGCCGCAGGACAGGGGGCGAATTCACCCCTCCACTTT
- - TRBJ1-6 TRBV2 CASRAEGAPSSPLHF TGTGCCAGCAGGGCCGAAGGGGCCCCTAGTTCACCCCTCCACTTT
- - TRBJ2-5 TRBV7-2 CASSPGVGVSAGETQYF TGTGCCAGCAGCCCAGGGGTGGGAGTCTCGGCCGGAGAGACCCAGTACTTC
- TRBD1 TRBJ1-2 TRBV5-1 CASRLGTGDYYGYTF TGCGCCAGCAGATTGGGAACAGGGGACTACTATGGCTACACCTTC
- TRBD1 TRBJ1-2 TRBV6-5 CASSSRGGQGGYTF TGTGCCAGCAGTTCGAGGGGGGGACAGGGTGGCTACACCTTC
few - TRBJ2-5 TRBV5-1 CASSLNTAQETQYF TGCGCCAGCAGCTTGAACACAGCTCAAGAGACCCAGTACTTC
- - TRBJ1-1 TRBV9 CASSPLLNTEAFF TGTGCCAGCAGCCCCCTTCTGAACACTGAAGCTTTCTTT
- TRBD2 TRBJ2-7 TRBV28 CASRPPGLAGEQYF TGTGCCAGCAGACCACCGGGACTAGCAGGCGAGCAGTACTTC
- TRBD2 TRBJ2-1 TRBV7-9 CASSLRLAGEKNEQFF TGTGCCAGCAGCCTAAGACTAGCGGGAGAAAAAAATGAGCAGTTCTTC
- TRBD1 TRBJ1-6 TRBV5-1 CASSLRQGQDSPLHF TGCGCCAGCAGCCTACGACAGGGGCAGGACTCACCCCTCCACTTT
- TRBD2 TRBJ2-2 TRBV5-1 CASSPGTRARSGELFF TGCGCCAGCAGCCCAGGGACTAGGGCTCGGAGCGGGGAGCTGTTTTTT